This T cell receptor (beta chain) appears in the sequencing data of a study of blood T cells in healthy people across ages. In the study overall: Capture by template switching was about one barcoded beta molecule per two T cells.

Then a second PCR, running roughly 7 to 11 cycles, was carried out with a sample-barcoded 5' primer and a J-beta primer mix. TCRdb fed the 5' RACE reads into MiXCR, producing one record per CDR3 protein. The sample contains roughly 1.4 million distinct CDR3 sequences, 55% to 75% of which appear only once. The germline V gene has CDR1 SGDLS and CDR2 YYNGEE. The CDR3 covers 15 residues. V was trimmed by 4 bases and J by 7 bases, leaving 21 bases between them. Total RNA amounts of at least 6 micrograms were extracted per sample. The gene calls are TRBV9 and TRBJ2-7; tentatively, D is TRBD1 (6 bases). The sample was blood. The clonotype comes from a man aged 18 to 35 in good health. The CDR3 DNA reads TGTGCCAGCAGCCTAGTGGACAGCTCCTACAATGAGCAGTACTTC. The encoded protein is CASSLVDSSYNEQYF. Full variable domain (rest looked up from reference TRBV9 and TRBJ2-7): DSGVTQTPKHLITATGQRVTLRCSPRSGDLSVYWYQQSLDQGLQFLIQYYNGEERAKGNILERFSAQQFPDLHSELNLSSLELGDSALYFCASSLVDSSYNEQYFGPGTRLTVT.